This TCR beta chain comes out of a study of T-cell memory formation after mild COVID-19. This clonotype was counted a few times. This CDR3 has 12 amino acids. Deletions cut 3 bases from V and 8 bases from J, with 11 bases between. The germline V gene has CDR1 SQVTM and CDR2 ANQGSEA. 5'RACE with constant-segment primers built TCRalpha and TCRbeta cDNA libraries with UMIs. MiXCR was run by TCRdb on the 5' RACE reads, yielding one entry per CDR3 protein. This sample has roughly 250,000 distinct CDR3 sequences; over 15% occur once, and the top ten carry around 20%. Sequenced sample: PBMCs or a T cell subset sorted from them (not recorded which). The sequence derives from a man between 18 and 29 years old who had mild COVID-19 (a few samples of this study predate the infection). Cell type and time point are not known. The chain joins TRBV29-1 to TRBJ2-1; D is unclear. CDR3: CSVDWGKDEQFF. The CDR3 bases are TGCAGCGTTGACTGGGGAAAGGATGAGCAGTTCTTC.